The following is a T cell receptor beta chain sequence with its context. The data derive from a study of Ad26.COV2.S vaccination and SARS-CoV-2 variants. Study-wide context: As a participant in COV1001, the donor was in the Ad26.COV2.S trial arm.

The assay was immunoSEQ multiplex PCR, and TCRdb's table has in-frame clones only and misses some. The table lists some 480,000 clones, approximately 90% of them singletons. Treatment indicated: 15 to 20 received Ad26.COV2.S at low or high dose, single or two shots; 5 received placebo; per-sample allocation not given. It was on day 63 after the first vaccine or placebo injection that samples were taken. Sequencing used peripheral blood, obtained in a trial of Ad26.COV2.S vaccine versus placebo. The source is a person aged 18 to 59 who received the Ad26.COV2.S COVID-19 vaccine or a placebo.

CDR3 sequence (DNA): TGTGCCAGCAGGCGCCCTACGGGAAATGAGCAGTTCTTC. Encoded protein: CASRRPTGNEQFF. The gene calls are TRBV27 and TRBJ2-1, with D perhaps matching TRBD2 (5 bases). The germline V gene encodes CDR1 MNHEY and CDR2 SMNVEV (reference sequence). This CDR3 has 13 residues. The V end lost 6 bases, the J end lost 7 bases, and 13 bases lay between the germline ends.